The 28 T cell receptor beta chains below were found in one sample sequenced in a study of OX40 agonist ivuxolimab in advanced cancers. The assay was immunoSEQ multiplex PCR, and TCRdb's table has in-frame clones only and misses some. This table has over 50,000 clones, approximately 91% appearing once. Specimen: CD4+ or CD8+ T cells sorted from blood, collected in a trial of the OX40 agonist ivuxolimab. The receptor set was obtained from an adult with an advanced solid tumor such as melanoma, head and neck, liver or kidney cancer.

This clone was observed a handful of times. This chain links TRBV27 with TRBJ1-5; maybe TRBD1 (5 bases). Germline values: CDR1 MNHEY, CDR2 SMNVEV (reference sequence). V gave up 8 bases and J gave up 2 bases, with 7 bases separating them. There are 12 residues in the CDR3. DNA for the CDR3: TGTGCCAGCGCGGGGGGCAATCAGCCCCAGCATTTT. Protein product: CASAGGNQPQHF.

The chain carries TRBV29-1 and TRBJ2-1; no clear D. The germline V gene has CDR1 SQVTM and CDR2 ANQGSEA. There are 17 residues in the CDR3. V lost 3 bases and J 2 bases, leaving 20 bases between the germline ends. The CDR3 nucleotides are TGCAGCGTTGACGGTGGCTCCGACCGTCAAACCTACAATGAGCAGTTCTTC. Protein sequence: CSVDGGSDRQTYNEQFF.

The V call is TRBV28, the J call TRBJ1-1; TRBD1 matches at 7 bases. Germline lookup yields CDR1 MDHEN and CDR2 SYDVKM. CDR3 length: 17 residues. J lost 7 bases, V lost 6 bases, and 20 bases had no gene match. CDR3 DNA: TGTGCCAGCAGCCCCCTTTACACCCGACAGGGAGGGGGTGAAGCTTTCTTT. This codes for CASSPLYTRQGGGEAFF.

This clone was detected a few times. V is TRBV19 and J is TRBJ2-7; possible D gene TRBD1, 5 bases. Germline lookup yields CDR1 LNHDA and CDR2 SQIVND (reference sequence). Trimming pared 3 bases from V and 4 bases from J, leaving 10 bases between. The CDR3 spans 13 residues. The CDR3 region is CASSILQGYEQYF. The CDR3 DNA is TGTGCCAGTAGTATTCTGCAGGGATACGAGCAGTACTTC.

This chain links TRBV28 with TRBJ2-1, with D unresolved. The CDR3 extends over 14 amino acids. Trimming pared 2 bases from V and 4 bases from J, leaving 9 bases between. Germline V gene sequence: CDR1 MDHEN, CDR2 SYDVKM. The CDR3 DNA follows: TGTGCCAGCAGTTTAACAGTCACGTACAATGAGCAGTTCTTC. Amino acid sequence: CASSLTVTYNEQFF.

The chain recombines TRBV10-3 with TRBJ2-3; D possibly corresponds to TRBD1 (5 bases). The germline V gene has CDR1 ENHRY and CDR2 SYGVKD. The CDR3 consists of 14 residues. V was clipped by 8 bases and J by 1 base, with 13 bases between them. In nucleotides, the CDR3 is TGTGCCATCGAATCAGAGACAGGCACAGATACGCAGTATTTT. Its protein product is CAIESETGTDTQYF.

The CDR3 region has the DNA TGTGCCAGCAGCCCCCAAGGAGAGCGGGAGGGATACAATGAGCAGTTCTTC. This translates into CASSPQGEREGYNEQFF. The chain employs TRBV14 and TRBJ2-1; 10 bases agree with TRBD2. Trimming removed 4 bases from V and 4 bases from J; junction bases left unmatched: 10. Germline-derived CDR1 and CDR2 are SGHDN and FVKESK. The CDR3 runs to 17 residues. The whole variable domain, filled in from reference TRBV14 and TRBJ2-1, reads EAGVTQFPSHSVIEKGQTVTLRCDPISGHDNLYWYRRVMGKEIKFLLHFVKESKQDESGMPNNRFLAERTGGTYSTLKVQPAELEDSGVYFCASSPQGEREGYNEQFFGPGTRLTVL.

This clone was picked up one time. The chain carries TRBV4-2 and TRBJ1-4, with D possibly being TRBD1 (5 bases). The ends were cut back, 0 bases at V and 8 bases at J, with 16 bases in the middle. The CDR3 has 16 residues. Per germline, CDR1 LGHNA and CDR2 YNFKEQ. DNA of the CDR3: TGTGCCAGCAGCCAAGAGTGGGGCGCCCGGGGAGAAAAACTGTTTTTT. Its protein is CASSQEWGARGEKLFF.

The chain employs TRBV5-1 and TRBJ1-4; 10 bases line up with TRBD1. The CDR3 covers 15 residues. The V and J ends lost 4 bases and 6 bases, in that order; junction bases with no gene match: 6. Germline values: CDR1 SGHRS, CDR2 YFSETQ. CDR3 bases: TGCGCCAGCAGCGCTTGGGACAGGGGAGATGAAAAACTGTTTTTT. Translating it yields CASSAWDRGDEKLFF.

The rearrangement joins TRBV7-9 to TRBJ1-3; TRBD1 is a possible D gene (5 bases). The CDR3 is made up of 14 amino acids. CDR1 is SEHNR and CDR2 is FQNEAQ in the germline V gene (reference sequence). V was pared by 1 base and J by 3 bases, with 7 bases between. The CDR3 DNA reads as TGTGCCAGCAGCTTAGGGGGGAATGGAAACACCATATATTTT. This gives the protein CASSLGGNGNTIYF.

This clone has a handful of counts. Written as DNA, the CDR3 is TGTGCCAGCAGCCCAGCAAGGCCCGAGCAGTACTTC. The encoded protein is CASSPARPEQYF. The genes are TRBV2 and TRBJ2-7; D ambiguous. The germline gives CDR1 SNHLY, CDR2 FYNNEI. The ends were cut back, 6 bases at V and 6 bases at J, with 12 bases in the middle. The CDR3 is 12 amino acids.

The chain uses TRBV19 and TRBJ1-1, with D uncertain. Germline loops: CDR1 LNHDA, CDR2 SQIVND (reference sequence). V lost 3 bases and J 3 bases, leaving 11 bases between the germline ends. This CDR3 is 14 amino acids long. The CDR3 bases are TGTGCCAGTAGTATTTCATTGTTTGACACTGAAGCTTTCTTT. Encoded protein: CASSISLFDTEAFF.

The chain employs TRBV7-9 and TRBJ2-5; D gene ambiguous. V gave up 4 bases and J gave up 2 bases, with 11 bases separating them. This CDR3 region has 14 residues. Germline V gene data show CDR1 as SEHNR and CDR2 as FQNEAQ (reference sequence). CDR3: CASSSHASQETQYF. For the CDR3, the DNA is TGTGCCAGCAGCTCCCACGCGTCTCAAGAGACCCAGTACTTC.

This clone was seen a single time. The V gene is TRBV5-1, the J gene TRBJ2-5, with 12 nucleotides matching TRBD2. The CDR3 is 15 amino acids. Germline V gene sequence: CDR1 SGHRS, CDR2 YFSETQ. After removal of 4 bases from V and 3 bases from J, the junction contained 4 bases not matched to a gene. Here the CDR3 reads CASSPGLAGKETQYF. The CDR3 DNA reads TGCGCCAGCAGCCCGGGACTAGCGGGTAAAGAGACCCAGTACTTC.

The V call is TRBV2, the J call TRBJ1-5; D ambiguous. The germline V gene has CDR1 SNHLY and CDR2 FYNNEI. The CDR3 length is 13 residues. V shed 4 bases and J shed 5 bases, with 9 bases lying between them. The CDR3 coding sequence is TGTGCCAGCAGTGGGCACAATGATCAGCCCCAGCATTTT. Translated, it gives CASSGHNDQPQHF.

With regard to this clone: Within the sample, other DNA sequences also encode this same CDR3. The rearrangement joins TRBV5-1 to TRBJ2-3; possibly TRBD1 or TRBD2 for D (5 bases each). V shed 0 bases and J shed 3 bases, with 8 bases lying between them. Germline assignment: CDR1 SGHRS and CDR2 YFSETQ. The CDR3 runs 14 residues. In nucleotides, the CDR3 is TGCGCCAGCAGCTTGGGGGACGAGACAGATACGCAGTATTTT. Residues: CASSLGDETDTQYF.

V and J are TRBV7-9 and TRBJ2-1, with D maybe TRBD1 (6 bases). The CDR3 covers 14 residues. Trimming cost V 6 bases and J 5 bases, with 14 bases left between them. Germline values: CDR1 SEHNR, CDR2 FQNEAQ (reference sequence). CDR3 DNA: TGTGCCAGCAGTGGCAGGGGAAATAACAATGAGCAGTTCTTC. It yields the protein CASSGRGNNNEQFF.

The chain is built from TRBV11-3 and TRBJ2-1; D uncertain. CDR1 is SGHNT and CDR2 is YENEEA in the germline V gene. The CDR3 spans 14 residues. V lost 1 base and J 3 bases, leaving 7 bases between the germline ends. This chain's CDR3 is CASSLAGLYNEQFF. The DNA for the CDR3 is TGTGCCAGCAGCTTAGCGGGCCTCTACAATGAGCAGTTCTTC.

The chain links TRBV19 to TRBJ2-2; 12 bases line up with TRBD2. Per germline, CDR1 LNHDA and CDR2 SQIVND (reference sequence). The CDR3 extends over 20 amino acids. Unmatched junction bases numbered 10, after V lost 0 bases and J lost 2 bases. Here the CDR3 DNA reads TGTGCCAGTAGTATAGACGAGTGGCTAGCGGGAGGGCCAAACACCGGGGAGCTGTTTTTT. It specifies CASSIDEWLAGGPNTGELFF.

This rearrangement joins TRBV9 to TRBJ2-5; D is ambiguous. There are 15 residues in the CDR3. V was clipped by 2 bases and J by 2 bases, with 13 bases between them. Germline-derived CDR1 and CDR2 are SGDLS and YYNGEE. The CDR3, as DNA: TGTGCCAGCAGCGTGACTCCCGCAGGTCAAGAGACCCAGTACTTC. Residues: CASSVTPAGQETQYF.

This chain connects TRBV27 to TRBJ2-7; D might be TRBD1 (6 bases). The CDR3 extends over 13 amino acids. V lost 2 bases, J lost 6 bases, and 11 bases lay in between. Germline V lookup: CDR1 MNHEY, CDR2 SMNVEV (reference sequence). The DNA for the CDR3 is TGTGCCAGCAGTTTAGTGGGGGCAGGCGAGCAGTACTTC. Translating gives CASSLVGAGEQYF.

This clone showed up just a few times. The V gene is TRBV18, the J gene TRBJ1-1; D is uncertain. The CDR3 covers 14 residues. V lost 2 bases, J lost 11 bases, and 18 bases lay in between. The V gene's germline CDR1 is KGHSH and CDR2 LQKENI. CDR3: CASSPATSTEEAFF. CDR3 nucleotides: TGTGCCAGCTCACCAGCCACCTCAACAGAAGAGGCTTTCTTT.

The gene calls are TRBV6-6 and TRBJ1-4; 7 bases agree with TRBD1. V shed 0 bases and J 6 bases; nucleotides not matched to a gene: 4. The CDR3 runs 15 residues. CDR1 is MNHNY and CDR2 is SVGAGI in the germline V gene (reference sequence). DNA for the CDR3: TGTGCCAGCAGTTACTCCGAAGGGGGCTATGAAAAACTGTTTTTT. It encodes CASSYSEGGYEKLFF.

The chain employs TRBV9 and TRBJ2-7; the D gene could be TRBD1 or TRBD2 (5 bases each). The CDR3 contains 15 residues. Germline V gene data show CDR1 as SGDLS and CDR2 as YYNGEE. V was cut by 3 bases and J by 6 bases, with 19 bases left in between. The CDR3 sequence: CASSDPGTHGGEQYF. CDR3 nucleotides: TGTGCCAGCAGCGACCCCGGGACCCATGGGGGCGAGCAGTACTTC.

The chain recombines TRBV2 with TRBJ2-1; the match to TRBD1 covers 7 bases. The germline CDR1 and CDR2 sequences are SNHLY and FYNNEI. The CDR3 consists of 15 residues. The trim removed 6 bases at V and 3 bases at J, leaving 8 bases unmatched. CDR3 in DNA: TGTGCCAGCAGCGCCGGGACAGAGTTCTACAATGAGCAGTTCTTC. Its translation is CASSAGTEFYNEQFF. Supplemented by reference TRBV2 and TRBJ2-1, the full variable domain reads EPEVTQTPSHQVTQMGQEVILRCVPISNHLYFYWYRQILGQKVEFLVSFYNNEISEKSEIFDDQFSVERPDGSNFTLKIRSTKLEDSAMYFCASSAGTEFYNEQFFGPGTRLTVL.

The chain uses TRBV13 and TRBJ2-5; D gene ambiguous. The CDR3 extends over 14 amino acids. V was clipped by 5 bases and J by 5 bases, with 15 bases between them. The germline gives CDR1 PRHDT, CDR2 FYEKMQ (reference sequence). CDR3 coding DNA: TGTGCCAGCAGCCTTTGGTCGTTCTTGGAGACCCAGTACTTC. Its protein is CASSLWSFLETQYF. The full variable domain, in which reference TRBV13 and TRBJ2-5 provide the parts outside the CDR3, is AAGVIQSPRHLIKEKRETATLKCYPIPRHDTVYWYQQGPGQDPQFLISFYEKMQSDKGSIPDRFSAQQFSDYHSELNMSSLELGDSALYFCASSLWSFLETQYFGPGTRLLVL.

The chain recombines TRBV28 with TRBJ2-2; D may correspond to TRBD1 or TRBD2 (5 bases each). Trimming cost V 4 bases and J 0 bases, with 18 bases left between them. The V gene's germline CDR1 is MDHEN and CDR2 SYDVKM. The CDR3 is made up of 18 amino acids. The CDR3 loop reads CASSSDIFREPNTGELFF. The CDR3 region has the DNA TGTGCCAGCAGTTCGGACATATTTCGGGAACCGAACACCGGGGAGCTGTTTTTT.

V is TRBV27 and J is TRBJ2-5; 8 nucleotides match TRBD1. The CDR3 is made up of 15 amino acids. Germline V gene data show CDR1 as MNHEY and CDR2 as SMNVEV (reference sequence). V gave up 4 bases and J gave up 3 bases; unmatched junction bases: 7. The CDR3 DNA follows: TGTGCCAGCAGTTCCTCCTTGACAGGGGAAGAGACCCAGTACTTC. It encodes CASSSSLTGEETQYF.